The sequence of this T cell receptor (beta chain) was determined in a study of long-term antiretroviral therapy in people with HIV. Trimming at V came to 2 bases and at J to 5 bases, leaving 8 bases not matched to a gene. The CDR3 contains 14 residues. CDR1 and CDR2 (germline): GTSNPN, SVGIG (reference sequence). It was version v3.0 of the immunoSEQ assay that was run at survey level. Assay: immunoSEQ multiplex PCR; the TCRdb copy retains only in-frame clones and omits some. The table lists around 33,000 clones, approximately 83% of them singletons. Overall study findings and caveats: Dominance of pre-ART expanded clones persisted, fluctuating and often declining after ART.

In regard to this clone: What it recognizes is unknown.

This chain joins TRBV30 and TRBJ2-7; 8 nucleotides match TRBD2. The sequence came from a man aged 18 to 30 with HIV. The sequenced sample was unsorted PBMCs, obtained 0.4 years before starting antiretroviral therapy. The CDR3 bases are TGTGCCTGGAGTAGCGGACTAGCTAGTCACGAGCAGTACTTC. Its protein product is CAWSSGLASHEQYF.